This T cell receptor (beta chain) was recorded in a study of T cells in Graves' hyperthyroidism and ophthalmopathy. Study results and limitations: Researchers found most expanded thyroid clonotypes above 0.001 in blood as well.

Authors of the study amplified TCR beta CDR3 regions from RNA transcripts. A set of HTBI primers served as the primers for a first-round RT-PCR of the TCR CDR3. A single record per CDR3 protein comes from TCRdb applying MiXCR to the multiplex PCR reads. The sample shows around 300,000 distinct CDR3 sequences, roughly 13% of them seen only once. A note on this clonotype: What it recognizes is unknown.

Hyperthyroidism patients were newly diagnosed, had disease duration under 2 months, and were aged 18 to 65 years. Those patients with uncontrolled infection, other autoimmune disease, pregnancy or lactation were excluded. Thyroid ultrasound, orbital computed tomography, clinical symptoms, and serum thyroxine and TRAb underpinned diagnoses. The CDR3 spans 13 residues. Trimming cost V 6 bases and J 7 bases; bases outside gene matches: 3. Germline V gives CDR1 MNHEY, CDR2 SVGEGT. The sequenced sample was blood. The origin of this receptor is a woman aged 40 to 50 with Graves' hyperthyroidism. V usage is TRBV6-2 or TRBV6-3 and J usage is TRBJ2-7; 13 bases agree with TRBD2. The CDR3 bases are TGTGCCAGCAGCAAGGGACTAGCGGGGGAGCAGTACTTC. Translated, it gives CASSKGLAGEQYF.